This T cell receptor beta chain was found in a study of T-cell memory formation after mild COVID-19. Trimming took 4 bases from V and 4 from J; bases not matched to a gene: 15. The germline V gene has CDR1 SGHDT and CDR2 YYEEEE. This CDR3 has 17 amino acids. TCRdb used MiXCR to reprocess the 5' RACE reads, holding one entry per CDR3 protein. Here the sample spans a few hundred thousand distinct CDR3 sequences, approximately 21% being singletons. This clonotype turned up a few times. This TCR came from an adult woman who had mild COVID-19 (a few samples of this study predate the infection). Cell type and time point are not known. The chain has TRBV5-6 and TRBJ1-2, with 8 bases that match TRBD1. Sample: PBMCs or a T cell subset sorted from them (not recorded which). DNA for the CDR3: TGTGCCAGCAGCCTCAGGTCATGGGGCGGACAGGGCTATGGCTACACCTTC. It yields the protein CASSLRSWGGQGYGYTF.